This TCR beta chain was profiled in a study of blood T cells in healthy people across ages. This clonotype has ten or more counts. For the second PCR, which ran for about 7 to 11 cycles, a sample-barcoded 5' primer and a J-beta primer mix were used. One entry per CDR3 protein results from TCRdb running MiXCR on the 5' RACE reads. Here the sample spans 600,000 or so distinct CDR3 sequences, roughly 31% being singletons. Germline loops: CDR1 DFQATT, CDR2 SNEGSKA (reference sequence). V was pared by 5 bases and J by 2 bases, with 8 bases between. CDR3 length: 12 amino acids. The sequencing input was blood. The sequence came from a woman aged 80 or over in good health. This chain joins TRBV20-1 and TRBJ2-3; D remains ambiguous. DNA for the CDR3: TGCAGTGCTGGAACTGTCACAGATACGCAGTATTTT. Its translation is CSAGTVTDTQYF.